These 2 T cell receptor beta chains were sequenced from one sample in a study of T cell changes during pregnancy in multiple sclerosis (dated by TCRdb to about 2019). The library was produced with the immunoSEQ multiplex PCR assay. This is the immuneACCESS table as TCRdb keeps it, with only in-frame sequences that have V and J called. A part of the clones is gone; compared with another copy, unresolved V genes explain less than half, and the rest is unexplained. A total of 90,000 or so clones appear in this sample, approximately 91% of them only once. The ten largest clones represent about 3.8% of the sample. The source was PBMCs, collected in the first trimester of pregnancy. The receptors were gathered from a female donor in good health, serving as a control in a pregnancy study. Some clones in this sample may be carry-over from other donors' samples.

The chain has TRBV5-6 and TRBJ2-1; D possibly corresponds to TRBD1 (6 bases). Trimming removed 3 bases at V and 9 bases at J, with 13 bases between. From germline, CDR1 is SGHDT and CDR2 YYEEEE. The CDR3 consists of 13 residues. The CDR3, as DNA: TGTGCCAGCAGCTCCACAGGGTTGAGTGAGCAGTTCTTC. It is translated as CASSSTGLSEQFF.

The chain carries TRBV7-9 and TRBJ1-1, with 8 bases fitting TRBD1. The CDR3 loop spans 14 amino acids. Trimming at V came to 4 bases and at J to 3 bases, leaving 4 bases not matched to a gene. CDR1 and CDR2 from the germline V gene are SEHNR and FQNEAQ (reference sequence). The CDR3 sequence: CASSSNRGYTEAFF. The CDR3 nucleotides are TGTGCCAGCAGCTCCAACAGGGGGTACACTGAAGCTTTCTTT.